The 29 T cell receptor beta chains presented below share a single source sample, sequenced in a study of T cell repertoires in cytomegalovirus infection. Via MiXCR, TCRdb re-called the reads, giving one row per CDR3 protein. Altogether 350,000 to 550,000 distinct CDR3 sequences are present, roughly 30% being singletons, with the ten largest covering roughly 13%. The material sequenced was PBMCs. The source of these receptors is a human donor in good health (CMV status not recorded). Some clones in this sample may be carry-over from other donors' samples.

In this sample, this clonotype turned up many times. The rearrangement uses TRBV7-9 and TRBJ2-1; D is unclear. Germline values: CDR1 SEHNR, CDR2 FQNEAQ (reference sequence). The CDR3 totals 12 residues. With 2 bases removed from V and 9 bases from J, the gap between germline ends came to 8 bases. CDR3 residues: CASSLRSAEQFF. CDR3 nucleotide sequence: TGTGCCAGCAGCTTACGGTCCGCTGAGCAGTTCTTC.

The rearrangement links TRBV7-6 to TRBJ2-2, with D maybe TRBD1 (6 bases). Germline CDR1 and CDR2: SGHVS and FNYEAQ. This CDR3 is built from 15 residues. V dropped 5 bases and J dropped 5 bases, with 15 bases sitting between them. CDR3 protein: CASSVTSQGTGELFF. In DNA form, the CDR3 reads TGTGCCAGCAGCGTAACCTCCCAGGGGACCGGGGAGCTGTTTTTT.

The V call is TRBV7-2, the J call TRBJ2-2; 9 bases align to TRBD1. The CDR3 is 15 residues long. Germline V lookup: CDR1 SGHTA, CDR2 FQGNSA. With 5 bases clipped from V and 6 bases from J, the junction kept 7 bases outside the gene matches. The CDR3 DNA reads TGTGCCAGCAGCCTGGGACAGGGTTTCTCCGGGGAGCTGTTTTTT. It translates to CASSLGQGFSGELFF.

CDR3 DNA: TGTGCCAGCAGCCTCGGACACTCGAACACTGAAGCTTTCTTT. It is translated as CASSLGHSNTEAFF. The chain carries TRBV6-5 and TRBJ1-1, with D perhaps TRBD1 (5 bases). Trimming removed 6 bases at V and 1 base at J, with 12 bases between. Germline V lookup: CDR1 MNHEY, CDR2 SVGAGI. This CDR3 comprises 14 residues.

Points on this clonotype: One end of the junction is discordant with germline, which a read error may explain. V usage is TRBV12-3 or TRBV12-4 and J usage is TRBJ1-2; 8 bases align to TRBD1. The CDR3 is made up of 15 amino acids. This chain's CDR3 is CASSPDRGFNYAYTF. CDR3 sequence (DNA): TGTGCCAGCAGCCCAGACAGGGGATTTAACTATGCCTACACCTTC.

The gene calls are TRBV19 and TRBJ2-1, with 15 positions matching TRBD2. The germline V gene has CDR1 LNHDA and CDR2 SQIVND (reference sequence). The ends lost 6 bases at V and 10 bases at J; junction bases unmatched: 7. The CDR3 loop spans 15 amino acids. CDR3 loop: CASSGLAGGPGEQFF. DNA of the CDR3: TGTGCCAGTAGCGGACTAGCGGGGGGGCCGGGAGAGCAGTTCTTC.

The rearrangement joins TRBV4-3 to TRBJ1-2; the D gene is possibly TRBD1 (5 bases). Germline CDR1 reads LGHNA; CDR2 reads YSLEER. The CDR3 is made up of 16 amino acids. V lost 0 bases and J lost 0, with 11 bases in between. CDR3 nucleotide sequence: TGCGCCAGCAGCCAAGAAGGGGCAGGGACTAACTATGGCTACACCTTC. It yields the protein CASSQEGAGTNYGYTF.

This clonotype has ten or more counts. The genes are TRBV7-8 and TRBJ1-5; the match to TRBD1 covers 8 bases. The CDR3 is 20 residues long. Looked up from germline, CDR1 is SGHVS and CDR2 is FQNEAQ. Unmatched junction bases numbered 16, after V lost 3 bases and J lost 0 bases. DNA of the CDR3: TGTGCCAGCAGCTTTGGACAGGGCGAAACTAATACCTATAGCAATCAGCCCCAGCATTTT. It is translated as CASSFGQGETNTYSNQPQHF.

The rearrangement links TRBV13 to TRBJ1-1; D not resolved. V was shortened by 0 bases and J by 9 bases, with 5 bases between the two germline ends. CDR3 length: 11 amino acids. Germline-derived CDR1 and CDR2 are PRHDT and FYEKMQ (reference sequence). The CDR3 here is CASSLGQQAFF. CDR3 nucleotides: TGTGCCAGCAGCTTAGGACAGCAAGCTTTCTTT.

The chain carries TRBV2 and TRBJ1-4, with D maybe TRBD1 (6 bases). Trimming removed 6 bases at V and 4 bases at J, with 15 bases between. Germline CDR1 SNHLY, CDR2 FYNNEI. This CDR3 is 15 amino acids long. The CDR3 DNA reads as TGTGCCAGCAGAGACGGACAGCTAGATAATGAAAAACTGTTTTTT. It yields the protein CASRDGQLDNEKLFF.

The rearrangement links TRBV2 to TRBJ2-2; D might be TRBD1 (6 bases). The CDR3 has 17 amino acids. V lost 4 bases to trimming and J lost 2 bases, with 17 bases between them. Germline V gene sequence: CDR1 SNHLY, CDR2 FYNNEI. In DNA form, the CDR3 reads TGTGCCAGCAGTGTCCTGCCTCTGGGGGCAAACACCGGGGAGCTGTTTTTT. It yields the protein CASSVLPLGANTGELFF.

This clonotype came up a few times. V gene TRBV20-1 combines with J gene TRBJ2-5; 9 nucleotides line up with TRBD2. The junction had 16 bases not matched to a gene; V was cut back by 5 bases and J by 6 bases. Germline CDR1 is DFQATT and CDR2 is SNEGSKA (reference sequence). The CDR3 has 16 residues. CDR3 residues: CSAPGPSRGGLKTQYF. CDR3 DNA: TGCAGTGCTCCCGGCCCCTCGCGGGGGGGCCTGAAGACCCAGTACTTC.

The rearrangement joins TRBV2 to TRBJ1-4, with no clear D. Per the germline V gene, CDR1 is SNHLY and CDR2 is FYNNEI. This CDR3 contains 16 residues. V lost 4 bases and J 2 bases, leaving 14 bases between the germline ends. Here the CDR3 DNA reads TGTGCCAGCAGTGTGCTAGTATCCGTGACTAATGAAAAACTGTTTTTT. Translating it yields CASSVLVSVTNEKLFF.

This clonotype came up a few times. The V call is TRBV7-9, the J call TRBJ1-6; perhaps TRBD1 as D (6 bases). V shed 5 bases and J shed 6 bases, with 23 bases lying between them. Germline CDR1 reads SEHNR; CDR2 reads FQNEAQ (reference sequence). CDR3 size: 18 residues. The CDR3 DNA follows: TGTGCCAGCAGCGGGACAACGGTTGGAAGCAGCACTAATTCACCCCTCCACTTT. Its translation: CASSGTTVGSSTNSPLHF.

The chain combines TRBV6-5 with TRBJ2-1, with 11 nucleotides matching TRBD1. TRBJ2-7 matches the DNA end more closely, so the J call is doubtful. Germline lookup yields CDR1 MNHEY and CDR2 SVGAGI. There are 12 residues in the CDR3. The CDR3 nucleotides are TGTGCCATCGGACAGGGGGCGGGAGAGCAGTACTTC. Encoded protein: CAIGQGAGEQYF.

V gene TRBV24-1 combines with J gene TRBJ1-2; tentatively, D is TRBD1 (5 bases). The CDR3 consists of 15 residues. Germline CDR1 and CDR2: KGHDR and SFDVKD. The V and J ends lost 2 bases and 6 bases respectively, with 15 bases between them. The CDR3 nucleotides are TGTGCCACCAGTGATTATGACAGCGATCTAGATGGCTACACCTTC. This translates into CATSDYDSDLDGYTF.

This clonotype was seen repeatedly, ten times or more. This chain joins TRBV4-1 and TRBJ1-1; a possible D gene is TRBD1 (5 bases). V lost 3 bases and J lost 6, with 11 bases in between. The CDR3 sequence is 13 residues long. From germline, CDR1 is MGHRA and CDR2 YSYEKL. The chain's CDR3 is CASSQGLASEAFF. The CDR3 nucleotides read TGCGCCAGCAGCCAGGGACTGGCTTCTGAAGCTTTCTTT.

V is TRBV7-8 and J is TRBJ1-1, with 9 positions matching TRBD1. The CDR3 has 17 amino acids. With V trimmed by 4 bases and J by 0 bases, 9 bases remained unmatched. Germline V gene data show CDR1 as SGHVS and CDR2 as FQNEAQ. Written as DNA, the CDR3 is TGTGCCAGCAGCTCGCGTCCCGGGACAGGGTTGAACACTGAAGCTTTCTTT. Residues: CASSSRPGTGLNTEAFF.

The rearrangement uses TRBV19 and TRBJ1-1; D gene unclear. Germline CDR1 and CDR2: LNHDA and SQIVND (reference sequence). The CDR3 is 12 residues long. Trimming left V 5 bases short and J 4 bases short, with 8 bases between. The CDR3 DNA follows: TGTGCCAGTAGTCGGTTTAGCACTGAAGCTTTCTTT. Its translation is CASSRFSTEAFF.

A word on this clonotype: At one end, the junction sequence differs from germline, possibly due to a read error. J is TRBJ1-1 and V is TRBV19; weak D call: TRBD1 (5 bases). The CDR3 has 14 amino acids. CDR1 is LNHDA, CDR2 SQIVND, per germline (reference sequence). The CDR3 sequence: CAISSGFGGTEAFF. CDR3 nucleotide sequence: TGTGCCATTAGTTCAGGGTTCGGTGGCACTGAAGCTTTCTTT.

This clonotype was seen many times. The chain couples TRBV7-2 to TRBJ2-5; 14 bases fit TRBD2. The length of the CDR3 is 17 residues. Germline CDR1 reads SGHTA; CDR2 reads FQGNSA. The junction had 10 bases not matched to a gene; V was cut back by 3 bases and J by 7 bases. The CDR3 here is CASSFRLAGGPAGTQYF. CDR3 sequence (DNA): TGTGCCAGCAGCTTTAGACTAGCGGGGGGGCCCGCTGGGACCCAGTACTTC.

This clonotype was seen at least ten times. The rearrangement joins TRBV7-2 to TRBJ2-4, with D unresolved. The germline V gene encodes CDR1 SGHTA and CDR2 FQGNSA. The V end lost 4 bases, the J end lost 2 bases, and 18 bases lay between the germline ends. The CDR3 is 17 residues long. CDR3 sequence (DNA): TGTGCCAGCAGCTCGCCCCCAAGCCATTATCCCAAAAACATTCAGTACTTC. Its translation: CASSSPPSHYPKNIQYF. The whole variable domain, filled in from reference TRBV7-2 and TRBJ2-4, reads GAGVSQSPSNKVTEKGKDVELRCDPISGHTALYWYRQSLGQGLEFLIYFQGNSAPDKSGLPSDRFSAERTGGSVSTLTIQRTQQEDSAVYLCASSSPPSHYPKNIQYFGAGTRLSVL.

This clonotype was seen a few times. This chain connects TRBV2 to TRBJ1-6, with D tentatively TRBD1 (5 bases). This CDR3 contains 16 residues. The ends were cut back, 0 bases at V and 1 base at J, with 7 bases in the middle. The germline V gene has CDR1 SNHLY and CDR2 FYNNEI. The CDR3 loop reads CASSEAQGSYNSPLHF. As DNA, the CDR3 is TGTGCCAGCAGTGAAGCGCAGGGATCCTATAATTCACCCCTCCACTTT.

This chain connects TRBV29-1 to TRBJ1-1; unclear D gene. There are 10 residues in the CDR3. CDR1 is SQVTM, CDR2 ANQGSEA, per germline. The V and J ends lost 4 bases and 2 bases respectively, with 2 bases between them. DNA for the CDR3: TGCAGCGTTGGCAACACTGAAGCTTTCTTT. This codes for CSVGNTEAFF.

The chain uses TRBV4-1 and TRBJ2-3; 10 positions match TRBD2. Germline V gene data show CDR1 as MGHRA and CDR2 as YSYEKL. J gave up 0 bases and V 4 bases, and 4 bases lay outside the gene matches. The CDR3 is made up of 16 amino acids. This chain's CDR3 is CASSPGLAPSTDTQYF. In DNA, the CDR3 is TGCGCCAGCAGCCCGGGACTAGCGCCGAGCACAGATACGCAGTATTTT.

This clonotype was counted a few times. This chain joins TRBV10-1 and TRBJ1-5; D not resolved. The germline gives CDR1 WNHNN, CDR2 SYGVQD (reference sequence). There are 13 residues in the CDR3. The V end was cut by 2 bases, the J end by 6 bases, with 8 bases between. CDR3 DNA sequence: TGCGCCAGCAGTGAGGGGGTGGCTCAGCCCCAGCATTTT. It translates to CASSEGVAQPQHF.

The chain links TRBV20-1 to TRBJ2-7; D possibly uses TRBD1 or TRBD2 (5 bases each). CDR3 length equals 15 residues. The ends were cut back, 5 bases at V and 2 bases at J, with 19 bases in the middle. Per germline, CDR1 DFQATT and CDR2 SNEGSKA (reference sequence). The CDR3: CSAPTAREKTYEQYF. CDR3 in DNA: TGCAGTGCTCCCACCGCCAGGGAGAAGACCTACGAGCAGTACTTC.

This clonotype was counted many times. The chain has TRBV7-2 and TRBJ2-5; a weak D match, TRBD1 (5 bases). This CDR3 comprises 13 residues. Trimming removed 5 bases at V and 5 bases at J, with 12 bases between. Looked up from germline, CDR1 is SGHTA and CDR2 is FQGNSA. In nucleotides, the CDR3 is TGTGCCAGCAGCGCCAGGGCATGGGAGACCCAGTACTTC. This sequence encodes CASSARAWETQYF. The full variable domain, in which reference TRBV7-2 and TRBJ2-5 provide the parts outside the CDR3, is GAGVSQSPSNKVTEKGKDVELRCDPISGHTALYWYRQSLGQGLEFLIYFQGNSAPDKSGLPSDRFSAERTGGSVSTLTIQRTQQEDSAVYLCASSARAWETQYFGPGTRLLVL.

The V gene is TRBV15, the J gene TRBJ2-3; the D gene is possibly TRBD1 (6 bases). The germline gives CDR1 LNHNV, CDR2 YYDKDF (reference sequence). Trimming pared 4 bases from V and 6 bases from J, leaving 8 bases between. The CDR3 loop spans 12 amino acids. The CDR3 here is CATSNRGDTQYF. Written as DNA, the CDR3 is TGTGCCACCAGCAATAGGGGGGATACGCAGTATTTT.